A selection of T cell receptor beta chains follows, all from one sample in a study of PD-1 blockade in classical Hodgkin lymphoma. The protocol was immunoSEQ multiplex PCR, while the TCRdb copy is restricted to in-frame clones and leaves out a portion. The sample comprises around 50,000 clones, less than 95% of which are singletons, and 10% rests with the top ten. The starting material was peripheral blood mononuclear cells (PBMCs), obtained before the second cycle of nivolumab. Receptors originate from a human donor with classical Hodgkin lymphoma. Both conserved end residues are trimmed from each CDR3. D genes are given only for firm matches.

d_gene	j_gene	v_gene	CDR3aa
TRBD1	TRBJ1-6	TRBV2	ASIQGGDNSPLH
TRBD2	TRBJ2-7	TRBV7-2	ASSSSGYSSYEQY
.	TRBJ1-1	TRBV5-1	ASSLMGAGVNTEAF
.	TRBJ2-7	TRBV9	ASSRSTVTSSYEQY
.	TRBJ2-5	TRBV7-6	ASGGGRTQY
TRBD2	TRBJ2-3	TRBV6-5	ASSPGTTLTDTQY
TRBD1	TRBJ1-1	TRBV7-2	ASSAPGGRTEAF
TRBD1	TRBJ1-4	TRBV6-6	ASAQGAPATNEKLF
TRBD2	TRBJ2-3	TRBV7-9	ASSQVAGGTDTQY
.	TRBJ2-2	TRBV28	ASISTPDTGELF
TRBD1	TRBJ2-3	TRBV6-4	ASSTGTTDTQY
.	TRBJ2-6	TRBV4-2	ASSQVGDIGGANVLT
TRBD2	TRBJ2-1	TRBV13	ASSLTLPGLGFNEQF
TRBD1	TRBJ1-5	TRBV4-3	ASSRRQGADQPQH
.	TRBJ2-7	TRBV27	ASSPLLQGSYEQY
.	TRBJ2-4	TRBV4-1	ASSQEAGLAKNIQY
TRBD1	TRBJ2-7	TRBV14	ASRRQGTNEQY
TRBD1	TRBJ2-7	TRBV4-3	ASSPGTGGGEQY
.	.	TRBV5-1	ASSLEGWDQNYEQY
.	TRBJ2-7	TRBV28	ASSSPDRAKYEQY
TRBD1	TRBJ2-7	TRBV7-2	ASTPGVGQGRYEQY
.	TRBJ2-2	TRBV27	ASSSLSFFRESNTGELF
.	TRBJ2-5	TRBV4-3	ASSQGPSETQY